These 13 T cell receptor beta chains were all obtained from the same sample, sequenced in a study of breast tumors, draining lymph nodes, adjacent tissues. Breast cancer patients provided tissue from their axillary draining lymph nodes. TCRdb re-analysed the multiplex PCR reads in MiXCR, keeping a single row per CDR3 protein. The sample holds roughly 260,000 distinct CDR3 sequences; over 25% are singletons and the top ten take 1.1%. Input material: axillary lymph node tissue. Receptor source: a female donor with breast cancer. Some clones in this sample may be carry-over from other donors' samples.

The chain recombines TRBV5-4 with TRBJ2-7; D remains unclear. The germline gives CDR1 SGHNT, CDR2 YYREEE (reference sequence). V was cut by 1 base and J by 2 bases, with 10 bases left in between. The CDR3 sequence is 14 residues long. The chain's CDR3 is CASSLSETPYEQYF. In DNA, the CDR3 is TGTGCCAGCAGCTTGAGCGAGACCCCCTACGAGCAGTACTTC.

This clonotype was found many times. CDR3 in amino acids: CASRGVGELFF. Written as DNA, the CDR3 is TGCGCCAGCAGGGGAGTCGGGGAGCTGTTTTTT. The rearrangement links TRBV5-1 to TRBJ2-2, with TRBD2 as a possible D gene (5 bases). Trimming took 5 bases from V and 7 from J, leaving 6 bases between them. This CDR3 region has 11 residues. Germline V lookup: CDR1 SGHRS, CDR2 YFSETQ.

As for this clonotype: This may come from a read error, since a much larger clone is one base off. In this CDR3 the conserved last residue, phenylalanine or tryptophan, is missing, so a read error is likely. The V call is TRBV11-1, the J call TRBJ2-3, with D perhaps matching TRBD2 (6 bases). V lost 7 bases and J lost 0, with 14 bases in between. The CDR3 runs 15 residues. The germline gives CDR1 SGHAT, CDR2 FQDESV (reference sequence). CDR3 bases: TGTGCCAGCAACCATGGCGGGATAAGCACAGATACGCAGTATCTT. Its protein is CASNHGGISTDTQYL.

The chain employs TRBV11-2 and TRBJ2-3, with TRBD1 matching 9 bases. The CDR3 consists of 21 residues. J was trimmed by 3 bases and V by 5 bases; bases with no gene match: 24. Germline values: CDR1 SGHAT, CDR2 FQNNGV. CDR3 DNA: TGTGCCAGCAGCGGTAGACTAGCTACGGGGATGACAGGGGGGAGTACAGATACGCAGTATTTT. It is translated as CASSGRLATGMTGGSTDTQYF. Looking up the rest from reference TRBV11-2 and TRBJ2-3 gives the full variable domain: EAGVAQSPRYKIIEKRQSVAFWCNPISGHATLYWYQQILGQGPKLLIQFQNNGVVDDSQLPKDRFSAERLKGVDSTLKIQPAKLEDSAVYLCASSGRLATGMTGGSTDTQYFGPGTRLTVL.

This chain connects TRBV6-1 to TRBJ2-5; unclear D gene. Trimming cost V 8 bases and J 10 bases, with 11 bases left between them. This CDR3 contains 10 residues. Germline V gene data show CDR1 as MNHNS and CDR2 as SASEGT. The CDR3 here is CASGTRVQYF. CDR3 DNA: TGTGCCAGCGGAACCCGGGTCCAGTACTTC.

To note about this clonotype: A much more abundant neighbour one base away suggests this may be a read error. The rearrangement uses TRBV4-1 and TRBJ2-3; 10 bases are shared with TRBD1. The CDR3 is 16 amino acids. The germline gives CDR1 MGHRA, CDR2 YSYEKL. The CDR3 nucleotides read TGCGCCGGCAGCCTCGGACAGGGGGTGGGCACAGATACGCAGTATTTT. Translated, it gives CAGSLGQGVGTDTQYF.

In this sample, this clonotype turned up many times. V usage is TRBV7-8 and J usage is TRBJ1-3; D remains unclear. The CDR3 covers 14 residues. Trimming removed 5 bases from V and 2 bases from J, with 10 bases in between. Germline V CDR1 and CDR2: SGHVS, FQNEAQ. The CDR3 protein is CASSLPETGNTIYF. The CDR3 DNA follows: TGTGCCAGCAGCCTTCCTGAAACTGGAAACACCATATATTTT.

Regarding this clonotype: A much larger clonotype is one base distant, so this may be a read error. This rearrangement joins TRBV19 to TRBJ2-1; a weak D match, TRBD1 (6 bases). The germline CDR1 and CDR2 sequences are LNHDA and SQIVND (reference sequence). CDR3 length: 15 residues. CDR3 protein: CASSPLQGHGDERFF. CDR3 in DNA: TGTGCCAGTAGTCCACTACAGGGTCACGGCGATGAGCGGTTCTTC.

The sample holds many counts of this clonotype. The chain employs TRBV5-1 and TRBJ2-7; 9 bases map to TRBD1. In germline, CDR1 is SGHRS, CDR2 YFSETQ. The CDR3 runs to 14 residues. Germline trimming cut 6 bases from V and 4 bases from J; bases unmatched to any gene: 8. CDR3 in amino acids: CASTRQGGGYEQYF. The CDR3 nucleotides are TGCGCCAGCACCCGACAGGGGGGTGGATACGAGCAGTACTTC.

This clonotype was detected many times. CDR3 DNA: TGCGCCAGCAGCTCATCCGCTAGCGAGGTAGATACGCAGTATTTT. It translates to CASSSSASEVDTQYF. The chain employs TRBV5-1 and TRBJ2-3; tentatively, D is TRBD2 (6 bases). Germline V gives CDR1 SGHRS, CDR2 YFSETQ. V was trimmed by 3 bases and J by 5 bases, leaving 16 bases between them. This CDR3 is 15 amino acids long.

Ten or more counts support this clonotype. V gene TRBV4-2 combines with J gene TRBJ2-7, with 11 bases identical to TRBD2. The CDR3 loop spans 19 amino acids. Germline V gene lookup returns CDR1 LGHNA and CDR2 YNFKEQ. Trimming took 3 bases from V and 4 from J; bases not matched to a gene: 17. The CDR3 region has the DNA TGTGCCAGCAGCCAGACAGTAGCGGGAGGGAGTGGGTCGCAATACGAGCAGTACTTC. Translated: CASSQTVAGGSGSQYEQYF.

This clonotype was recorded many times. The chain is built from TRBV7-9 and TRBJ2-2; a weak D match, TRBD1 (6 bases). V lost 2 bases and J lost 5, with 12 bases in between. Germline V gene data show CDR1 as SEHNR and CDR2 as FQNEAQ (reference sequence). CDR3 length equals 15 residues. The CDR3 coding sequence is TGTGCCAGCAGCTTAAGGGCAACAGGGACCGGGGAGCTGTTTTTT. Translation: CASSLRATGTGELFF.

As concerns this clonotype: One base away lies a much larger clone, so this may be a sequencing read error. The V and J genes are TRBV6-1 and TRBJ1-2, with D unresolved. The CDR3 totals 14 residues. Germline values: CDR1 MNHNS, CDR2 SASEGT. Written as DNA, the CDR3 is TGTGCCAGCAGTCAAGCTGTGGGAATTGACGGCTACACCTTC. This translates into CASSQAVGIDGYTF.